The clone carrying this T cell receptor (beta chain) was detected a few times. As yet, its antigen is unknown. The length of the CDR3 is 15 residues. Per germline, CDR1 LNHDA and CDR2 SQIVND (reference sequence). With 1 base removed from V and 6 bases from J, the gap between germline ends came to 16 bases. This sample stems from a study of T cells after yellow fever vaccination. General study results and limits: Most primary-vaccination clones recurred post-booster (roughly 96% CD4, over 70% CD8). Weaker in magnitude, the secondary response showed a faster peak on day 5 versus 15. FACS-sorted repertoires might harbor abundant contaminating clonotypes from the bulk population.

5'RACE template switching added a universal primer site and UMIs to TCR cDNA. Each CDR3 protein is one row after TCRdb ran MiXCR on the 5' RACE reads. Of almost 600,000 distinct CDR3 sequences in the sample, around an eighth were seen once. The sequence derives from a man younger than 45 who received the YFV17D yellow fever vaccine. Source: PBMCs, taken on the day of the yellow fever booster vaccination. V is TRBV19 and J is TRBJ2-7; D is possibly TRBD2 (5 bases). CDR3 loop: CASSIASAAGTEQYF. The CDR3 DNA follows: TGTGCCAGTAGTATAGCAAGCGCGGCGGGTACCGAGCAGTACTTC.